This T cell receptor (beta chain) was identified in a study of T cell repertoires in cytomegalovirus infection. Study overall: Matching HLA type and CMV infection were both indicated by public TCR beta signatures.

This clonotype was seen a few times. TCRdb independently ran MiXCR on the reads; one entry per CDR3 protein. This sample yields around 450,000 distinct CDR3 sequences, of which 11% are seen a single time; roughly a tenth belongs to the top ten. From germline, CDR1 is SGHAT and CDR2 FQNNGV. The CDR3 spans 15 residues. V lost 8 bases to trimming and J lost 2 bases; unmatched junction nucleotides: 6. The chain is built from TRBV11-2 and TRBJ2-1; TRBD2 matches at 10 bases. The source is a human donor in good health (CMV status not recorded). Some clones in this sample may be carry-over from other donors' samples. Material: PBMCs. DNA for the CDR3: TGTGCCAGCGGAACACTAGCGGGGCCCTACAATGAGCAGTTCTTC. Protein: CASGTLAGPYNEQFF. Drawing the rest from reference TRBV11-2 and TRBJ2-1, the complete variable domain is EAGVAQSPRYKIIEKRQSVAFWCNPISGHATLYWYQQILGQGPKLLIQFQNNGVVDDSQLPKDRFSAERLKGVDSTLKIQPAKLEDSAVYLCASGTLAGPYNEQFFGPGTRLTVL.